The rows below give T cell receptor beta chains drawn from one sample of a study of technical replicates of blood from a handful of donors. Using immunoSEQ multiplex PCR, the repertoire was profiled, and TCRdb retains in-frame clones only, with some absent. The repertoire includes approximately 79,000 clones, about nine tenths of them detected once, and approximately 0.4% sits in the top ten. The sequenced sample was T cells isolated from PBMCs. The receptors were sampled from a human donor in good health. CDR3s include the opening cysteine and the closing phenylalanine or tryptophan. The order of the fields is V gene, clone size, J gene, D gene, CDR3 DNA, CDR3 protein. A D gene is named only where the DNA matches it firmly. Clone size is stated in some rows and not others, as once, few, many or a class when expanded.

TRBV7-9	.	TRBJ2-7	TRBD2	TGTGCCAGCGATCCGGGACTAGCGGGAGGTGTCAGATACGAGCAGTACTTC	CASDPGLAGGVRYEQYF
TRBV4-1	.	TRBJ1-1	.	TGCGCCAGCGGGAGTGGGGAGAGGAACACTGAAGCTTTCTTT	CASGSGERNTEAFF
TRBV5-4	.	TRBJ1-1	.	TGTGCCAGCAGCTTGAGCGGCCTAGAAGCTTTCTTT	CASSLSGLEAFF
TRBV29-1	.	TRBJ1-2	TRBD1	TGCAGCGTTGGACAGGGCGCCGGCTATGGCTACACCTTC	CSVGQGAGYGYTF
TRBV6-6	.	TRBJ2-7	.	TGTGCCAGCAGTTCCGAAATCGACAGGTTCTCCTACGAGCAGTACTTC	CASSSEIDRFSYEQYF
TRBV30	.	TRBJ2-1	.	TGTGCCTGGGATAGCGCCATCTCCTACAATGAGCAGTTCTTC	CAWDSAISYNEQFF
TRBV2	.	TRBJ2-7	TRBD1	TGTGCCAGCAGGGGACAGTCGACCTACGAGCAGTACTTC	CASRGQSTYEQYF
TRBV6-1	.	TRBJ2-1	TRBD2	TGTGCCAGCAGTGAATTGGCTAGCGGGAGGGCCGCGGTCAATGAGCAGTTCTTC	CASSELASGRAAVNEQFF
TRBV28	once	TRBJ2-2	TRBD1	TGTGCCAGCAGTTTCAGTGACAGGGCGAACACCGGGGAGCTGTTTTTT	CASSFSDRANTGELFF
TRBV6-1	.	TRBJ2-7	.	TGTGCCAGCAGTGAAGTAAGGGGGGGAGACGAGCAGTACTTC	CASSEVRGGDEQYF
TRBV9	few	TRBJ1-1	.	TGTGCCAGCAGCGTAGATATGAACACTGAAGCTTTCTTT	CASSVDMNTEAFF
TRBV6-6	.	TRBJ2-1	.	TGTGCCAGCAGTTACCCTAGCTCCTACAATGAGCAGTTCTTC	CASSYPSSYNEQFF
TRBV4-2	.	TRBJ2-2	.	TGTGCCAGCAGCCAACCCCTCCAGGTTCTGGCCGGGGAGCTGTTTTTT	CASSQPLQVLAGELFF
TRBV5-1	.	TRBJ2-2	.	TGCGCCAGCAGCTTTAGCGGCGCGAACACCGGGGAGCTGTTTTTT	CASSFSGANTGELFF
TRBV5-1	.	TRBJ2-1	TRBD2	TGCGCCAGCAGCTTGGTCCGGGACTACTTATACAATGAGCAGTTCTTC	CASSLVRDYLYNEQFF
TRBV9	once	TRBJ2-1	.	TGTGCCAGCAGCGGCGGTCGAGATGAGCAGTTCTTC	CASSGGRDEQFF
TRBV7-9	.	TRBJ1-5	TRBD1	TGTGCCAGCAGCTTAGCGGGCGGGACAGCCTATAGCAATCAGCCCCAGCATTTT	CASSLAGGTAYSNQPQHF
TRBV2	.	TRBJ2-6	.	TGTGCCAGCAGTGACTATGGGGCCAACGTCCTGACTTTC	CASSDYGANVLTF
TRBV2	.	TRBJ2-7	.	TGTGCCAGCAGCGAGGGGCGGGGTACCTACGAGCAGTACTTC	CASSEGRGTYEQYF
TRBV10-2	.	TRBJ1-4	.	TGCGCCAGCAGCAATAATGAAAAACTGTTTTTT	CASSNNEKLFF
TRBV21-1	once	TRBJ2-5	.	TGTGCCAGCAGTCTATGCGCTAGCGAGCAAGAGACCCAGTACTTC	CASSLCASEQETQYF
TRBV4-2	.	TRBJ2-1	TRBD2	TGTGCCAGCAGCCAAGAAGGGGCGGGAGAACATGAGCAGTTCTTC	CASSQEGAGEHEQFF
TRBV9	.	TRBJ1-2	.	TGTGCCAGCAGCGTAGAAAGGGGTCGTGGCTACACCTTC	CASSVERGRGYTF
TRBV19	.	TRBJ1-4	.	TGTGCCAGTAGTATAGGCGCCGGGACGGGGGGCGAAAAACTGTTTTTT	CASSIGAGTGGEKLFF
TRBV6-1	.	TRBJ2-3	TRBD1	TGTGCCAGCGCCCTACAGGGGGAGAGAACAGATACGCAGTATTTT	CASALQGERTDTQYF
TRBV7-8	.	TRBJ2-7	.	TGTGCCAGCAGCCTGGGACTTTCCAGCTCCTACGAGCAGTACTTC	CASSLGLSSSYEQYF
TRBV5-6	.	TRBJ2-4	.	TGTGCCAGCAGCTTGGAAGACAGCCTAGCCAAAAACATTCAGTACTTC	CASSLEDSLAKNIQYF
TRBV7-9	.	TRBJ1-1	.	TGTGCCAGCAGCTTAGATTGGGGGGGAAACACTGAAGCTTTCTTT	CASSLDWGGNTEAFF
TRBV7-9	.	TRBJ2-3	.	TGTGCCAGCAGCTTCATGGCTAGCGCGAGCACAGATACGCAGTATTTT	CASSFMASASTDTQYF
TRBV6-5	.	TRBJ2-7	.	TGTGCCAGCAGTTACCGGTACGAGCAGTACTTC	CASSYRYEQYF
TRBV11-3	.	TRBJ1-5	.	TGTGCCAGCAGCTTAGTAACAGTTATCAATCAGCCCCAGCATTTT	CASSLVTVINQPQHF
TRBV4-3	once	TRBJ1-5	TRBD1	TGCGCCAGCAGCCAAGAGGACAGGGCATATCAGCCCCAGCATTTT	CASSQEDRAYQPQHF
TRBV28	.	TRBJ2-3	.	TGTGCCAGCAGTTCCCTAGCCACAGATACGCAGTATTTT	CASSSLATDTQYF
TRBV9	.	TRBJ2-5	TRBD2	TGTGCCAGCAGCGTAACTAGCGGACAAGAGACCCAGTACTTC	CASSVTSGQETQYF
TRBV4-1	.	TRBJ2-1	TRBD1	TGCGCCAGCAGCCAAGGACAGGGGGGGGCAAATGAGCAGTTCTTC	CASSQGQGGANEQFF
TRBV4-3	.	TRBJ1-1	TRBD1	TGCGCCAGCAGCCAAGAGTTACAGGGGCACGTATGGATTGAAGCTTTCTTT	CASSQELQGHVWIEAFF
TRBV19	.	TRBJ2-7	TRBD2	TGTGCCAGTAGTCCTACAGGGGCAAGCGGGAGGTACGAGCAGTACTTC	CASSPTGASGRYEQYF
TRBV27	.	TRBJ2-5	.	TGTGCCAGCAGTTTATCCAGGGGAGAGACCCAGTACTTC	CASSLSRGETQYF
TRBV12-5	.	TRBJ2-3	TRBD1	TGTGCTAGTGGTTTGCGTGACAGGGGGCGTCGGTTGACAGATACGCAGTATTTT	CASGLRDRGRRLTDTQYF
TRBV29-1	few	TRBJ1-3	.	TGCAGCGTTGGGGCGGGAAACACCATATATTTT	CSVGAGNTIYF
TRBV6-5	.	TRBJ1-1	TRBD1	TGTGCCAGCAGACCAGGGGGCACTGAAGCTTTCTTT	CASRPGGTEAFF
TRBV20-1	.	TRBJ2-7	.	TGCAGTGCTAGAGTTAACGAGCAGTACTTC	CSARVNEQYF
TRBV7-2	.	TRBJ2-1	.	TGTGCCAGCAGCTCCCTTACGACTACTTACAATGAGCAGTTCTTC	CASSSLTTTYNEQFF
TRBV6-7	.	TRBJ1-1	.	TGTGCCAGCAGTTACTCTCCAGGGCGAACTGAAGCTTTCTTT	CASSYSPGRTEAFF
TRBV5-1	.	TRBJ1-1	.	TGCGCCAGCAGCATACAGGGCGGTGAAGCTTTCTTT	CASSIQGGEAFF
TRBV11-2	.	TRBJ2-3	TRBD2	TGTGCCAGCAGCCCGCGGACTAGCGGGAACCCTCTCACAGATACGCAGTATTTT	CASSPRTSGNPLTDTQYF
TRBV6-1	.	TRBJ1-5	.	TGTGCCAGCAGTCCTTTTCAGCCCCAGCATTTT	CASSPFQPQHF
TRBV25-1	once	TRBJ2-7	TRBD2	TGTGCCAGCAGTCGAGGACAGCGGGGGTACGAGCAGTACTTC	CASSRGQRGYEQYF
TRBV15	.	TRBJ2-3	.	TGTGCCACAGGCAGGTCTAAAAGAAGCACAGATACGCAGTATTTT	CATGRSKRSTDTQYF
TRBV20-1	few	TRBJ1-1	.	TGCAGTGCTAGAGATCTCCCTGAAGCTTTCTTT	CSARDLPEAFF
TRBV7-6	.	TRBJ1-3	TRBD1	TGTGCCAGCAGCTTACAGGGGGCCTCTGGAAACACCATATATTTT	CASSLQGASGNTIYF
TRBV27	.	TRBJ1-1	TRBD1	TGTGCCAGCAGTTTATCTTGGACAGGGGAGGACACTGAAGCTTTCTTT	CASSLSWTGEDTEAFF
TRBV2	.	TRBJ2-7	TRBD1	TGTGCCAGCAGGGGACAGAGCTCCTACGAGCAGTACTTC	CASRGQSSYEQYF
TRBV29-1	.	TRBJ1-2	.	TGCAGCGTTAGACAGAACTATGGCTACACCTTC	CSVRQNYGYTF
TRBV4-2	.	TRBJ2-7	TRBD2	TGTGCCAGCAGCCAAGATAATCTAGCGGAATCCTACGAGCAGTACTTC	CASSQDNLAESYEQYF